This T cell receptor (beta chain) was sequenced during a study of blood T cells in healthy people across ages. Study-wide results and limits: Aged donors had fewer naive CD4+ cells and lower diversity than long-lived donors.

The germline V gene has CDR1 SGHTA and CDR2 FQGNSA. The CDR3 sequence is 14 residues long. Trimming cost V 2 bases and J 4 bases; bases outside gene matches: 2. The authors ran a second PCR of about 7 to 12 cycles using a sample-barcoded 5' primer and a J-beta primer mix. Every cDNA molecule carried a tag from a template-switch adaptor bearing 12 random nucleotides. Each CDR3 protein gets one entry after TCRdb re-called the 5' RACE reads with MiXCR. Of around 400,000 distinct CDR3 sequences in the sample, 45% to 60% were seen once. Per individual sample, total RNA of at least 5.5 micrograms was extracted. This clonotype was observed a few times. Its antigen is as yet unknown.

The chain carries TRBV7-2 and TRBJ1-5; 7 bases are shared with TRBD1. The origin of this receptor is a man aged 55 to 69 in good health. The sample was blood. CDR3 in amino acids: CASSLQQGNQPQHF. In DNA, the CDR3 is TGTGCCAGCAGCTTACAACAGGGGAATCAGCCCCAGCATTTT.